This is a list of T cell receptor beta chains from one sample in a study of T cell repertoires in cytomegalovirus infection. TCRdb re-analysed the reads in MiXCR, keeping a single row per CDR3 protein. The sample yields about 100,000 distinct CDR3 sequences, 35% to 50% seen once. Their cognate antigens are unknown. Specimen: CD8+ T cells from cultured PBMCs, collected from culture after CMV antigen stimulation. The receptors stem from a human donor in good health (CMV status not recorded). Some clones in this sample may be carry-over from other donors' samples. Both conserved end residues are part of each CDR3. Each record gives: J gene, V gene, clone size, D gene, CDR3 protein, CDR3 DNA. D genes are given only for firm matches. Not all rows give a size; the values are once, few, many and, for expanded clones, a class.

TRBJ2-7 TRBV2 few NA CASGFEQYF TGTGCCAGCGGTTTCGAGCAGTACTTC
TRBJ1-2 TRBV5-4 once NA CASSEHQTISSYGYTF TGTGCCAGCAGCGAACACCAGACAATAAGTTCCTATGGCTACACCTTC
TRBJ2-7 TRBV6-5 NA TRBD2 CASSELAGGLDEQYF TGTGCCAGCAGTGAACTAGCGGGGGGGCTGGACGAGCAGTACTTC
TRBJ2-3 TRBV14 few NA CASSLTFPDTQYF TGTGCCAGCAGCCTCACCTTCCCAGATACGCAGTATTTT
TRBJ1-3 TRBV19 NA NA CASSISIVSGNTIYF TGTGCCAGTAGTATTTCTATTGTCTCTGGAAACACCATATATTTT
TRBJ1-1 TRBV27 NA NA CASSLGPGLNTEAFF TGTGCCAGCAGTTTAGGTCCAGGGCTGAACACTGAAGCTTTCTTT
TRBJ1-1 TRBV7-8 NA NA CASSLGRRTEAFF TGTGCCAGCAGCTTAGGCAGGAGAACTGAAGCTTTCTTT
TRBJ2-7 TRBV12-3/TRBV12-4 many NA CASSAGHLKNEQYF TGTGCCAGCAGCGCGGGACACCTGAAGAACGAGCAGTACTTC
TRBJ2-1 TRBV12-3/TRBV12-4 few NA CASSLSGSSYNEQFF TGTGCCAGCAGTTTAAGCGGAAGCTCCTACAATGAGCAGTTCTTC
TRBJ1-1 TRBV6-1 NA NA CASSQLGRGITTEAFF TGTGCCAGCAGCCAACTGGGCCGGGGGATCACCACTGAAGCTTTCTTT